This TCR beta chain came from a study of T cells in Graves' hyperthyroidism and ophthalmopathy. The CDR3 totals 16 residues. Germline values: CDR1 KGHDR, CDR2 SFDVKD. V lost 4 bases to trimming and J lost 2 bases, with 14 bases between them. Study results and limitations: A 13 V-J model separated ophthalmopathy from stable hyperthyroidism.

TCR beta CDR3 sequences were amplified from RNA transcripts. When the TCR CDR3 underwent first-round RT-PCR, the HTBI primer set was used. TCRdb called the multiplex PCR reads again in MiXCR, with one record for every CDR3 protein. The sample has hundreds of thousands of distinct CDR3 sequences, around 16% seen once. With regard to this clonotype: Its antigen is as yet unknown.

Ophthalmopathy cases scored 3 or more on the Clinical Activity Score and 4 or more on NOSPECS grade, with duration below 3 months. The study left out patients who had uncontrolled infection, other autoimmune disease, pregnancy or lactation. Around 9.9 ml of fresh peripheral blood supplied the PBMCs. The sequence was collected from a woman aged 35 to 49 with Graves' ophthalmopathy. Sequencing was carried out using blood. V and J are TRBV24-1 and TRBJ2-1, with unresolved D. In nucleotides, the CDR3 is TGTGCCACCAGTGAAGGGCCTATGGGGACCTACAATGAGCAGTTCTTC. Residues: CATSEGPMGTYNEQFF.